This T cell receptor (beta chain) was sequenced during a study of blood T cell repertoires in COVID-19. The wider study: The analysed material was cDNA or gDNA that came from T cells, B-cell-depleted T cells, or PBMCs.

Sequencing used immunoSEQ multiplex PCR; TCRdb keeps in-frame clones, though not all of them. In the table there are fewer than 350,000 clones, roughly 86% of which are singletons. Germline V gives CDR1 SGHKS, CDR2 YYEKEE (reference sequence). Trimming pared 0 bases from V and 1 base from J, leaving 12 bases between. The CDR3 has 16 residues. This clone appeared once. The rearrangement joins TRBV5-5 to TRBJ2-3, with D perhaps TRBD1 (6 bases). Sequencing was performed on PBMCs or T cells enriched from blood (not recorded which). The sequence was collected from a woman aged 25 to 39 who had been exposed to COVID-19. The CDR3 sequence: CASSLVQGLGTDTQYF. Here the CDR3 DNA reads TGTGCCAGCAGCTTGGTACAGGGATTGGGCACAGATACGCAGTATTTT. Full variable domain (rest looked up from reference TRBV5-5 and TRBJ2-3): DAGVTQSPTHLIKTRGQQVTLRCSPISGHKSVSWYQQVLGQGPQFIFQYYEKEERGRGNFPDRFSARQFPNYSSELNVNALLLGDSALYLCASSLVQGLGTDTQYFGPGTRLTVL.